This T cell receptor beta chain was captured by sequencing in a study of graft-versus-host responses after intestinal transplantation (dated by TCRdb to about 2021). Study-level background: Multivisceral, liver-intestinal, or isolated intestinal transplants were received by the recipients. All recipients received anti-thymocyte globulin induction followed by maintenance tacrolimus and steroids for two to four years. Graft-versus-host and host-versus-graft alloreactive T cell clones were tracked in the graft, circulation and bone marrow after intestinal transplantation using bulk TCR-beta CDR3 sequencing. To identify alloreactive clones, pre-transplant mixed lymphocyte reaction products were sequenced and compared with unstimulated pre-transplant donor and recipient T cells. The cohort enrolled approximately 24 intestinal transplant recipients, one of whom was a retransplant, and 3 patients without pretransplant specimens were excluded. A peak of at least 4% donor T cells among recipient peripheral blood mononuclear cells was the definition used for donor T cell macrochimerism. Samples from three later patients were sequenced in-house on an Illumina MiSeq with MiXCR processing rather than by the commercial service. Overall results and qualifications from the work: The relatively low number and heterogeneity of intestinal transplant patients limited the conclusions. Peak levels of circulating GvH clones were associated with declines in HvG clones early after transplant. In patients with donor T cell macrochimerism, the allografts had high GvH to HvG T cell clonal ratios. GvH clones were found in recipient bone marrow, and some of the GvH clones appeared earlier in ileal mucosa or blood, which is consistent with an intestinal mucosal origin.

Library preparation used the immunoSEQ multiplex PCR assay. For most patients, high-throughput TCR-beta CDR3 sequencing of genomic DNA was performed by Adaptive Biotechnologies. For the original study's pipeline: Adaptive's ImmunoSEQ software supplied the TCR sequencing data for around 17 patients, while MiXCR and VDJtools were used to process a few other patients. CDR3 nucleotide sequences shared by donor and recipient were removed because the origin of these sequences could not be assigned. To be classed as alloreactive, a clone needed at least 2-fold expansion over unstimulated cells and a minimum CFSE-low frequency of 0.002% (template counts) or 0.001% (read counts). Clones detected in sequenced pre-transplant spleen, lymph node, or MLR CFSE-low populations of the donor or recipient were defined as mappable. The cumulative frequency of alloreactive clones was calculated as a percentage of all sequences, weighted by copy number. TCRdb carries this immuneACCESS record with in-frame sequences only. Its versions omit some clonotypes, under half of them owing to an unresolved V gene in the studies checked, with the rest unexplained. The DNA gave D and trimming, while V, J and clone size come from that table. Present in this sample are about 57,000 clones, 70% to 90% of which were seen just once. The ten largest clones add up to around 1.5% of the sample.

According to the germline V gene (reference sequence), CDR1 reads SEHNR and CDR2 reads FQNEAQ. The CDR3 spans 15 residues, from the cysteine through the phenylalanine. The CDR3 DNA has 45 bases and is translated from base 1. At the junction V is shortened by 7 bases and J by 3 bases; bases outside the gene matches: 6. Remarks on this clone: No antigen is known for it. It has no much larger one-base neighbor in the sample; base qualities were not kept.

Blood samples were collected up to 4 times in the first month after transplant and then at least monthly when available. The sequence is built from TRBV7-9 and TRBJ2-7; TRBD2 aligns with 13 central bases. This specimen was PBMCs, taken 26 days after transplant. This clonotype originated in a human patient who received an intestinal transplant, so some T cells may come from the graft donor. The CDR3 here reads CASNPGLAGNYEQYF. The nucleotide sequence reads as follows: TGTGCCAGCAACCCGGGACTAGCGGGAAACTACGAGCAGTACTTC.